This TCR beta chain stems from a study of blood T cell repertoires in COVID-19. As for the study in general: Sources were T cells, B-cell-depleted T cells, or PBMCs; the material itself was cDNA or gDNA.

With 4 bases clipped from V and 1 base from J, the junction kept 10 bases outside the gene matches. Per germline, CDR1 MNHNS and CDR2 SASEGT. CDR3 length equals 17 residues. This clone was seen once. Original analysis: Reference gene primers were amplified, and this amplification served to estimate nucleated cell counts. Profiling relied on immunoSEQ multiplex PCR, and the TCRdb table lists in-frame clones only, not all of them. V and J calls and clone size come straight from that table; D and trimming were deduced from the DNA. The data contain hundreds of thousands of clones, 75% to 90% of them seen just once; the ten biggest clones take up approximately 1.5%.

The sample was peripheral blood. The chain links TRBV6-1 to TRBJ1-1; 9 bases map to TRBD1. The TCR originated in a woman aged 25 to 45 with active or convalescent COVID-19. The CDR3 reads CASSVRDRVDRNTEAFF. In DNA form, the CDR3 reads TGTGCCAGCAGTGTACGGGACAGGGTGGATAGGAACACTGAAGCTTTCTTT.